Presented here are 8 T cell receptor beta chains from one specimen sequenced in a study of T cells in Graves' hyperthyroidism and ophthalmopathy. Regions amplified from RNA transcripts were the TCR beta CDR3 regions. First-round RT-PCR targeting the TCR CDR3 was performed with the HTBI primer set. TCRdb used MiXCR to reprocess the multiplex PCR reads, holding one entry per CDR3 protein. The data show roughly 500,000 distinct CDR3 sequences, around 50% seen once. Sequences were obtained from peripheral blood or thyroid tissue (not recorded which). The source is an adult woman with Graves' disease, either hyperthyroidism or ophthalmopathy (not recorded which).

The count of this clonotype is one. The V gene is TRBV6-5, the J gene TRBJ2-2, with D unclear. This CDR3 spans 15 amino acids. Trimming pared 4 bases from V and 6 bases from J, leaving 15 bases between. Per germline, CDR1 MNHEY and CDR2 SVGAGI. The DNA of the CDR3 is TGTGCCAGCAGTTTACGTAGCATAGTCCCCGGGGAGCTGTTTTTT. Its protein product is CASSLRSIVPGELFF.

This clonotype was found many times. This chain connects TRBV7-9 to TRBJ2-2; tentatively, D is TRBD2 (6 bases). The CDR3 is made up of 14 amino acids. CDR1 SEHNR and CDR2 FQNEAQ come from the germline V gene (reference sequence). V was cut by 1 base and J by 7 bases, with 10 bases left in between. The CDR3 loop reads CASSLDRELGELFF. The CDR3 DNA reads TGTGCCAGCAGCTTAGACCGGGAGCTCGGGGAGCTGTTTTTT.

The chain employs TRBV7-9 and TRBJ2-7; D gene uncertain. With 0 bases removed from V and 2 bases from J, the gap between germline ends came to 8 bases. CDR3 length: 14 amino acids. Germline CDR1 and CDR2: SEHNR and FQNEAQ (reference sequence). The CDR3 DNA reads as TGTGCCAGCAGCTTAGCCGGCCTCACCTACGAGCAGTACTTC. Its protein is CASSLAGLTYEQYF.

This clonotype showed up many times. V is TRBV7-9 and J is TRBJ2-7, with 7 bases that match TRBD2. The germline V gene has CDR1 SEHNR and CDR2 FQNEAQ (reference sequence). V trimming: 7 bases; J trimming: 7 bases; junction bases outside the gene matches: 22. The CDR3 covers 17 residues. The CDR3 DNA reads as TGTGCCAGCAATGCACCCCTTATCGCGGGAGATGCGGGTGAGCAGTACTTC. Amino acid sequence: CASNAPLIAGDAGEQYF.

This chain connects TRBV14 to TRBJ1-3; D gene ambiguous. This CDR3 has 15 amino acids. V was clipped by 3 bases and J by 2 bases, with 11 bases between them. CDR1 and CDR2 (germline): SGHDN, FVKESK. The CDR3 is CASSQLPAPGNTIYF. The CDR3 coding sequence is TGTGCCAGCAGCCAGCTTCCGGCCCCTGGAAACACCATATATTTT.

The sample holds a few counts of this clonotype. The V gene is TRBV20-1, the J gene TRBJ2-3; TRBD2 agrees at 8 bases. Germline V CDR1 and CDR2: DFQATT, SNEGSKA (reference sequence). This CDR3 comprises 13 residues. V lost 0 bases to trimming and J lost 10 bases; unmatched junction nucleotides: 6. The CDR3 loop is CSARDPPGLAQYF. As DNA, the CDR3 is TGCAGTGCTAGAGATCCACCGGGACTAGCGCAGTATTTT.

The V call is TRBV29-1, the J call TRBJ1-2; D gene ambiguous. The germline V and J ends were trimmed by 0 bases and 6 bases, with 14 bases remaining between them. Germline V lookup: CDR1 SQVTM, CDR2 ANQGSEA. CDR3 length: 14 residues. The CDR3 DNA follows: TGCAGCGTTGAAGATCTACGGTTCCTTAATGGCTACACCTTC. Translating it yields CSVEDLRFLNGYTF.

This clonotype was seen a few times. The chain is built from TRBV7-9 and TRBJ1-6; D gene unclear. This CDR3 comprises 17 residues. V lost 2 bases, J lost 10 bases, and 21 bases lay in between. The germline CDR1 and CDR2 sequences are SEHNR and FQNEAQ (reference sequence). CDR3 nucleotide sequence: TGTGCCAGCAGCTTATCCCTCGTACGGGTTGGCGCCTCACCCCTCCACTTT. Protein sequence: CASSLSLVRVGASPLHF.